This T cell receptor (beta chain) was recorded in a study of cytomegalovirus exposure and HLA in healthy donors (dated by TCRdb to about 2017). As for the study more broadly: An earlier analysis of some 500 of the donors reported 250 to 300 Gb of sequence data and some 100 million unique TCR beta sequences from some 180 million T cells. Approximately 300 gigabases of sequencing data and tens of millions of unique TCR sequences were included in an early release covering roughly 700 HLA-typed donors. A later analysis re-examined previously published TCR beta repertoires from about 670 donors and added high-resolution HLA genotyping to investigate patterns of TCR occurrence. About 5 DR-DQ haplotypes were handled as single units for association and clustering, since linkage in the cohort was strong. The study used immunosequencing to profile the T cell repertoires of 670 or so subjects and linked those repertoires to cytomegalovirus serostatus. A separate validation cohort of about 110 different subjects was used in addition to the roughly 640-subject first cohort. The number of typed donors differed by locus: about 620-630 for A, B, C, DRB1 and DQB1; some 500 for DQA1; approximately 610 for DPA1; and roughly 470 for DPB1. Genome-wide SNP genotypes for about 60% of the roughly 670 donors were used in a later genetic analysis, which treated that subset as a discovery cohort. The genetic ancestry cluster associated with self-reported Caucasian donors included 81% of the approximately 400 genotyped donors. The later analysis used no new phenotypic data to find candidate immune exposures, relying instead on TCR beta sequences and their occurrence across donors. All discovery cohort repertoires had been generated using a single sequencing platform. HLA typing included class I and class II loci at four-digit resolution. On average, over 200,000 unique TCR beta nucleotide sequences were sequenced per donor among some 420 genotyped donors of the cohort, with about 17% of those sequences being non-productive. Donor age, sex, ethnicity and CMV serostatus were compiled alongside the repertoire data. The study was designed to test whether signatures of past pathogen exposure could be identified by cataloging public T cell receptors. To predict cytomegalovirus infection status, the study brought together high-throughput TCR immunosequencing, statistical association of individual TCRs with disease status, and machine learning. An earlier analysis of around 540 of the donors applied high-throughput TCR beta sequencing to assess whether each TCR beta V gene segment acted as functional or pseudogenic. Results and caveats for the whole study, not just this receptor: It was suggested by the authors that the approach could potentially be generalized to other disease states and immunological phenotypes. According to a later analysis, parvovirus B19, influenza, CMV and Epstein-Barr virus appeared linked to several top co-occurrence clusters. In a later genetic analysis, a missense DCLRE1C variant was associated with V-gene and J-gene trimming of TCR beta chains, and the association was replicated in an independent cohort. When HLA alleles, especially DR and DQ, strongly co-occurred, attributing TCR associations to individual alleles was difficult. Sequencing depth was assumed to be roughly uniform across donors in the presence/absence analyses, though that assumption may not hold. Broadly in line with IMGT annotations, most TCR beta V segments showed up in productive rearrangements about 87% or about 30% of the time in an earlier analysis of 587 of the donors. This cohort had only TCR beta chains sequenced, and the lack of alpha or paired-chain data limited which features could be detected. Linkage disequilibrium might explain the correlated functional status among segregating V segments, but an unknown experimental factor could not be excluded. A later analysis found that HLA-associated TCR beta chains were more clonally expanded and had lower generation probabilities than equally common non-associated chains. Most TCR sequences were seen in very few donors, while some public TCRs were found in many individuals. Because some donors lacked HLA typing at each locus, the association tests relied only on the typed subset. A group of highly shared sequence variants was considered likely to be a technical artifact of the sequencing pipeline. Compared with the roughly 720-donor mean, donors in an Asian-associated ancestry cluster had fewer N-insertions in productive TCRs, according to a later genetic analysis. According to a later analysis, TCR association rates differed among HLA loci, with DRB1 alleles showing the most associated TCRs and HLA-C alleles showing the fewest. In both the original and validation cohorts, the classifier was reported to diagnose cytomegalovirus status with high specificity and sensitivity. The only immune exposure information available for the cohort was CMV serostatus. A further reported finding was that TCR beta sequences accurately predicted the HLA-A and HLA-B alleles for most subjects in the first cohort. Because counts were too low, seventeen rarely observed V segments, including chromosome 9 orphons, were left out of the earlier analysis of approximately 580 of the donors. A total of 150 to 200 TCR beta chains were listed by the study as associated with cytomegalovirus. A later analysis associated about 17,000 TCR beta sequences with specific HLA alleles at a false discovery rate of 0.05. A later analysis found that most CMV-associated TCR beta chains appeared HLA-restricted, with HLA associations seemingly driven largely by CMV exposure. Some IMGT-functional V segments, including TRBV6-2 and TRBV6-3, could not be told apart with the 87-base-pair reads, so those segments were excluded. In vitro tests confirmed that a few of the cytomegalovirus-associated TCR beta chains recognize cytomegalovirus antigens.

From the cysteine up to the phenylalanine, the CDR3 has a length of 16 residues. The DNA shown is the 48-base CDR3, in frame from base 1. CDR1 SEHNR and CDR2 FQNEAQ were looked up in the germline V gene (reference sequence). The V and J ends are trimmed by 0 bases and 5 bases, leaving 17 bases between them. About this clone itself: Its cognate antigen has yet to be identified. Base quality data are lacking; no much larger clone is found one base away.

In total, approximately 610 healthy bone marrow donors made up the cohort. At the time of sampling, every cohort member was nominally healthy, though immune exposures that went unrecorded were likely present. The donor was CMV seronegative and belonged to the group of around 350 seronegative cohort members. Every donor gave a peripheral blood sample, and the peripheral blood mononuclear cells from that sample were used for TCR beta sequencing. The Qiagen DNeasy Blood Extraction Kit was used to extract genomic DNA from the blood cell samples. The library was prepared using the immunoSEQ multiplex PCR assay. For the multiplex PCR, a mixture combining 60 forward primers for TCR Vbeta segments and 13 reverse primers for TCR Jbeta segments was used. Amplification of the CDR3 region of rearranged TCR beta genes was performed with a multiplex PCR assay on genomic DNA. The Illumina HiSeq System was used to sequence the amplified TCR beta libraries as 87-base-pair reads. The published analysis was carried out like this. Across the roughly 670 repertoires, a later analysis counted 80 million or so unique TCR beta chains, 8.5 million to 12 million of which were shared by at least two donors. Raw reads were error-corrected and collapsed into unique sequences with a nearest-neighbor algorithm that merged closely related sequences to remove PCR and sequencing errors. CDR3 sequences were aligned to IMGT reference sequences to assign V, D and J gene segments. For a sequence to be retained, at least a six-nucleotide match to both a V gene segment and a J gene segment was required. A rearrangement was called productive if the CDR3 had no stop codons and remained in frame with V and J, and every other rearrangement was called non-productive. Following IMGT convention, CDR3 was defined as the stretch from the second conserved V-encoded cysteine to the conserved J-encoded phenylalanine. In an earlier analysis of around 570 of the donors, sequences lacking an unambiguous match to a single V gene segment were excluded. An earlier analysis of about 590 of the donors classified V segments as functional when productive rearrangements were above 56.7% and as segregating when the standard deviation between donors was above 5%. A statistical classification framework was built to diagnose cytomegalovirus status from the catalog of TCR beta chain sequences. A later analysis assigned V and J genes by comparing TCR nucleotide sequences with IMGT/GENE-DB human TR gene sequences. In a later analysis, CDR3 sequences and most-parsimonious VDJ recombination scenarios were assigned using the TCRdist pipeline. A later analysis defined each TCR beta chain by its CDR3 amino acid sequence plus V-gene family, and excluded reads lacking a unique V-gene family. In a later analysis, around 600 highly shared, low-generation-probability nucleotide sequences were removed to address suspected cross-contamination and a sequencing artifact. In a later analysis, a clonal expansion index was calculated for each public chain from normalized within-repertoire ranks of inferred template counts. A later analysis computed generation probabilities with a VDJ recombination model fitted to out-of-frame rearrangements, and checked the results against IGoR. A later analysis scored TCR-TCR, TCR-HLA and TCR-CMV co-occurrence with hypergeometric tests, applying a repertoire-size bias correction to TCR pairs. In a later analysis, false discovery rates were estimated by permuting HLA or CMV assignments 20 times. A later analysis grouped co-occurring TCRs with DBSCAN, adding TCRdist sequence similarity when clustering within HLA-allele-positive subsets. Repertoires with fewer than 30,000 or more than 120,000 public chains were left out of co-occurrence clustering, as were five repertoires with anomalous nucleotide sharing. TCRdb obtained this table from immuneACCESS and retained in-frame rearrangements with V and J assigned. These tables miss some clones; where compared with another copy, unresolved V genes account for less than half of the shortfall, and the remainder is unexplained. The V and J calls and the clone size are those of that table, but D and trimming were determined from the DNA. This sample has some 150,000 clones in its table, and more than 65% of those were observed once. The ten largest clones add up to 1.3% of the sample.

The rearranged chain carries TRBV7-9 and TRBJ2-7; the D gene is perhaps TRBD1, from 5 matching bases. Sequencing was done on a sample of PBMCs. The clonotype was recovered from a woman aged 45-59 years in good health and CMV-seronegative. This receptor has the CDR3 CASSLAASRAYDEQYF. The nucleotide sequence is TGTGCCAGCAGCTTAGCCGCGAGCAGGGCATACGACGAGCAGTACTTC.